The next 20 T cell receptor beta chains were all read from a single sample in a study of STAT5B mutations in CD4+ large granular lymphocyte leukemia. Using immunoSEQ multiplex PCR, the repertoire was profiled, and TCRdb retains in-frame clones only, with some absent. Of 25,000 to 35,000 clones in the sample, nearly 80% were seen once. Sequencing was done on a sample of CD4+ T cells from blood buffy coats. The receptor set was obtained from a human donor in good health.

This clone has just a few counts. This chain uses TRBV27 with TRBJ1-1; weak D call: TRBD1 (6 bases). The V gene's germline CDR1 is MNHEY and CDR2 SMNVEV (reference sequence). Deletions cut 7 bases from V and 8 bases from J, with 11 bases between. There are 11 residues in the CDR3. The CDR3 reads CASTSTGEAFF. In DNA, the CDR3 is TGTGCCAGCACCTCGACAGGCGAAGCTTTCTTT.

The chain is built from TRBV11-3 and TRBJ2-2; a possible D gene is TRBD1 (6 bases). Trimming left V 5 bases short and J 2 bases short, with 15 bases between. Germline V gene lookup returns CDR1 SGHNT and CDR2 YENEEA. This CDR3 contains 16 residues. The CDR3 DNA reads as TGTGCCAGCAGCACCACCGGGACACCCAACACCGGGGAGCTGTTTTTT. This encodes CASSTTGTPNTGELFF. The full variable domain, rest sourced from reference TRBV11-3 and TRBJ2-2, is EAGVVQSPRYKIIEKKQPVAFWCNPISGHNTLYWYLQNLGQGPELLIRYENEEAVDDSQLPKDRFSAERLKGVDSTLKIQPAELGDSAVYLCASSTTGTPNTGELFFGEGSRLTVL.

The rearrangement links TRBV30 to TRBJ1-2; 7 positions agree with TRBD1. The V gene end was trimmed by 3 bases and the J gene end by 6 bases; junction bases not matched to a gene: 13. The CDR3 contains 15 residues. Germline V gene lookup returns CDR1 GTSNPN and CDR2 SVGIG (reference sequence). The CDR3 region is CAWRAPQGIGNGYTF. CDR3 DNA: TGTGCCTGGAGGGCCCCACAGGGGATAGGGAATGGCTACACCTTC. Using reference TRBV30 and TRBJ1-2 for the parts outside the CDR3, the full variable domain is SQTIHQWPATLVQPVGSPLSLECTVEGTSNPNLYWYRQAAGRGLQLLFYSVGIGQISSEVPQNLSASRPQDRQFILSSKKLLLSDSGFYLCAWRAPQGIGNGYTFGSGTRLTVV.

CDR3 nucleotide sequence: TGCGCCAGCAGCTTGGGGGGCCGGGCCCCTGAGCAGTTCTTC. It yields the protein CASSLGGRAPEQFF. The J gene is TRBJ2-1, the V gene TRBV5-1; D may be TRBD1 (5 bases). There are 14 residues in the CDR3. Per germline, CDR1 SGHRS and CDR2 YFSETQ. V lost 0 bases to trimming and J lost 9 bases, with 13 bases between them.

This chain uses TRBV4-1 with TRBJ2-7; 9 nucleotides match TRBD2. The V gene's germline CDR1 is MGHRA and CDR2 YSYEKL. This CDR3 is 17 amino acids long. V lost 4 bases to trimming and J lost 0 bases; unmatched junction nucleotides: 10. In DNA form, the CDR3 reads TGCGCCAGCAGCCGGGCGGGAGGGGTGGGACTCTCCTACGAGCAGTACTTC. Translating gives CASSRAGGVGLSYEQYF.

The chain links TRBV9 to TRBJ2-3, with 8 bases that match TRBD2. The ends lost 0 bases at V and 2 bases at J; junction bases unmatched: 8. The germline V gene has CDR1 SGDLS and CDR2 YYNGEE. This CDR3 spans 17 amino acids. The CDR3 sequence is CASSVGTSGIITDTQYF. The CDR3 DNA sequence: TGTGCCAGCAGCGTAGGAACTAGCGGCATAATCACAGATACGCAGTATTTT.

The CDR3 coding sequence is TGTGCCAGCAGTTCCGAACAGGGGGCAAGGCAGCCCCAGCATTTT. This codes for CASSSEQGARQPQHF. This chain uses TRBV28 with TRBJ1-5, with 9 bases that match TRBD1. V shed 4 bases and J 7 bases; nucleotides not matched to a gene: 8. This CDR3 region has 15 residues. Germline V gene data show CDR1 as MDHEN and CDR2 as SYDVKM.

The chain recombines TRBV7-9 with TRBJ2-1, with 8 bases that match TRBD2. The CDR3 runs to 16 residues. Germline V gene sequence: CDR1 SEHNR, CDR2 FQNEAQ (reference sequence). After removal of 7 bases from V and 4 bases from J, the junction contained 12 bases not matched to a gene. This CDR3 is CASTIPTSGPYNEQFF. The CDR3, as DNA: TGTGCCAGCACCATTCCCACTAGCGGACCATACAATGAGCAGTTCTTC.

The CDR3 protein is CASTEAKRAPARTQYF. DNA of the CDR3: TGTGCCAGCACCGAGGCTAAGCGGGCTCCGGCCCGGACCCAGTACTTC. The chain uses TRBV21-1 and TRBJ2-5; the table's D call TRBD2 went unverified against the DNA. TRBV21-1 is listed as a pseudogene. The CDR3 loop spans 16 amino acids.

The genes are TRBV2 and TRBJ2-7, with TRBD1 matching over 7 bases. Per germline, CDR1 SNHLY and CDR2 FYNNEI. The CDR3 spans 14 residues. V shed 4 bases and J 5 bases; nucleotides not matched to a gene: 8. The CDR3 reads CASSGRTGRDEQYF. CDR3 coding DNA: TGTGCCAGCAGTGGTCGGACAGGTCGTGACGAGCAGTACTTC. The full variable domain, completed using reference TRBV2 and TRBJ2-7, is EPEVTQTPSHQVTQMGQEVILRCVPISNHLYFYWYRQILGQKVEFLVSFYNNEISEKSEIFDDQFSVERPDGSNFTLKIRSTKLEDSAMYFCASSGRTGRDEQYFGPGTRLTVT.

The J gene is TRBJ1-1, the V gene TRBV18; D ambiguous. Germline V CDR1 and CDR2: KGHSH, LQKENI. Trimming removed 3 bases from V and 7 bases from J, with 12 bases in between. This CDR3 has 13 residues. For the CDR3, the DNA is TGTGCCAGCTCACCTTCAGGTAATAATGAAGCTTTCTTT. Translating it yields CASSPSGNNEAFF.

V gene TRBV10-3 combines with J gene TRBJ2-2, with a weak D call TRBD2 (6 bases). The germline V gene encodes CDR1 ENHRY and CDR2 SYGVKD. V lost 1 base and J lost 4, with 10 bases in between. CDR3 length: 15 residues. The CDR3 protein is CAISEWRAGTGELFF. CDR3 DNA sequence: TGTGCCATCAGTGAGTGGAGGGCGGGCACCGGGGAGCTGTTTTTT.

The rearrangement uses TRBV13 and TRBJ2-2; no firm D call. The CDR3 is made up of 16 amino acids. V was shortened by 2 bases and J by 8 bases, with 18 bases between the two germline ends. Germline V CDR1 and CDR2: PRHDT, FYEKMQ (reference sequence). CDR3 sequence: CASSLKSVSSPGELFF. CDR3 coding DNA: TGTGCCAGCAGCTTAAAATCCGTCAGCTCGCCAGGGGAGCTGTTTTTT.

In DNA, the CDR3 is TGTGCCACCAGCAGAGATCGGGGCTCTGGAAACACCATATATTTT. It specifies CATSRDRGSGNTIYF. The rearrangement links TRBV15 to TRBJ1-3; no clear D gene. Germline loops: CDR1 LNHNV, CDR2 YYDKDF (reference sequence). The CDR3 is 15 amino acids. The V end lost 0 bases, the J end lost 0 bases, and 6 bases lay between the germline ends.

The gene calls are TRBV5-6 and TRBJ2-5; D gene uncertain. Trimming pared 1 base from V and 4 bases from J, leaving 11 bases between. The CDR3 runs to 14 residues. CDR1 SGHDT and CDR2 YYEEEE come from the germline V gene. Here the CDR3 DNA reads TGTGCCAGCAGCTTGAGGTTAGGGCGAGAGACCCAGTACTTC. This translates into CASSLRLGRETQYF.

This clone was seen more than once but under ten times. The chain employs TRBV7-9 and TRBJ2-2; 7 nucleotides match TRBD2. The J segment lost 5 bases and the V segment lost 8 bases, leaving 5 bases of the junction unmatched. The CDR3 runs 13 residues. Germline V gives CDR1 SEHNR, CDR2 FQNEAQ (reference sequence). CDR3 sequence: CASGGSYTGELFF. The DNA for the CDR3 is TGTGCCAGCGGCGGGAGTTATACCGGGGAGCTGTTTTTT.

V gene TRBV19 combines with J gene TRBJ1-3, with TRBD1 as a possible D gene (5 bases). Germline V CDR1 and CDR2: LNHDA, SQIVND (reference sequence). The CDR3 runs to 15 residues. V lost 7 bases and J lost 0, with 13 bases in between. The chain's CDR3 is CASTRDSYSGNTIYF. The CDR3 coding sequence is TGTGCCAGTACCAGGGACTCATACTCTGGAAACACCATATATTTT.

The V gene is TRBV5-4, the J gene TRBJ2-2; TRBD2 matches at 8 bases. V dropped 0 bases and J dropped 6; count of bases not matched to a gene: 4. CDR1 and CDR2 (germline): SGHNT, YYREEE (reference sequence). The CDR3 loop spans 15 amino acids. The CDR3 nucleotides read TGTGCCAGCAGCTTGGGAGCGGGAGCTCCCGGGGAGCTGTTTTTT. As protein: CASSLGAGAPGELFF.

V gene TRBV5-1 combines with J gene TRBJ1-6, with D uncertain. V was cut by 0 bases and J by 5 bases, with 9 bases left in between. Germline V gives CDR1 SGHRS, CDR2 YFSETQ. This CDR3 is 15 amino acids long. This CDR3 reads CASSLVGTDNSPLHF. CDR3 nucleotide sequence: TGCGCCAGCAGCTTGGTAGGAACGGATAATTCACCCCTCCACTTT.

V is TRBV19 and J is TRBJ1-1; D gene ambiguous. V lost 3 bases and J lost 0, with 26 bases in between. CDR1 and CDR2 (germline): LNHDA, SQIVND (reference sequence). This CDR3 spans 20 amino acids. CDR3: CASSISRGRRGGPLNTEAFF. The CDR3 region has the DNA TGTGCCAGTAGTATTTCGCGCGGGAGGCGAGGCGGGCCTTTGAACACTGAAGCTTTCTTT.